The source of this TCR beta chain is a study of blood T cell repertoires in COVID-19. Study-wide context: Sites in the United States, Italy and Spain provided acute and convalescent COVID-19 samples. Sources were T cells, B-cell-depleted T cells, or PBMCs; the material itself was cDNA or gDNA.

Original analysis: Estimates of nucleated cell counts were drawn from the amplification of reference gene primers. Clones were sequenced by immunoSEQ multiplex PCR, and TCRdb holds only the in-frame ones, with some missing. V, J and clone size are those of that table, while D and trimming were read from the DNA. The sample lists about 59,000 clones, around 80% occurring once. This CDR3 spans 14 amino acids. With V trimmed by 5 bases and J by 5 bases, 5 bases remained unmatched. CDR1 and CDR2 from the germline V gene are KGHSH and LQKENI. The sample comprised peripheral blood. The chain employs TRBV18 and TRBJ2-7; 11 bases align to TRBD2. The TCR comes from a man aged 60 to 75 with acute or convalescent COVID-19. CDR3 sequence (DNA): TGTGCCAGCTCAGGACAGACTAGCGGGAACGAGCAGTACTTC. This translates into CASSGQTSGNEQYF.